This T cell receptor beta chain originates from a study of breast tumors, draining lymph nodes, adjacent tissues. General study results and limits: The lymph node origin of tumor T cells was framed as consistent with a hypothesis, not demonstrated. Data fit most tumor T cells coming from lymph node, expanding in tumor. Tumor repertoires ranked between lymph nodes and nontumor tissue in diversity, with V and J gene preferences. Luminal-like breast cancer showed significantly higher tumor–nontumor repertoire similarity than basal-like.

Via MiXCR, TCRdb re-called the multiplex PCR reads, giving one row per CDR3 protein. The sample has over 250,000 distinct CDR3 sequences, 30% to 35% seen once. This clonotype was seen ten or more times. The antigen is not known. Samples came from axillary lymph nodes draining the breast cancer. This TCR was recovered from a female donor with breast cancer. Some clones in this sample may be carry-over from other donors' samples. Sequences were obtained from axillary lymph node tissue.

DNA for the CDR3: TGTGCCAGCAGCGTTACTAGCGGCACAGATACGCAGTATTTT. Protein product: CASSVTSGTDTQYF. The chain has TRBV5-6 and TRBJ2-3; TRBD2 matches 7 bases. Germline V CDR1 and CDR2: SGHDT, YYEEEE. CDR3 length: 14 amino acids. The V and J ends lost 4 bases and 1 base, in that order; junction bases with no gene match: 3. Looking up the rest from reference TRBV5-6 and TRBJ2-3 gives the full variable domain: DAGVTQSPTHLIKTRGQQVTLRCSPKSGHDTVSWYQQALGQGPQFIFQYYEEEERQRGNFPDRFSGHQFPNYSSELNVNALLLGDSALYLCASSVTSGTDTQYFGPGTRLTVL.